This TCR beta chain originates from a study of blood T cells in healthy people across ages. Across the whole study: About one barcoded beta molecule was captured per two T cells (by template switching). Study conclusions and caveats: Those diversity estimates obtained from one million T cells were thought to be underestimates.

The V and J ends lost 2 bases and 7 bases, in that order; junction bases with no gene match: 13. Germline loops: CDR1 KGHDR, CDR2 SFDVKD. The CDR3 sequence is 19 residues long. This clonotype was counted between two and nine times. Its specificity is not known. Primed by a sample-barcoded 5' primer and a J-beta primer mix, a second PCR proceeded for 7 to 11 cycles. Researchers report that a template-switch adaptor with 12 random nucleotides tagged each cDNA molecule. Each sample yielded at least 2.5 million CDR3-containing paired-end reads. TCRdb re-called the 5' RACE reads through MiXCR, storing one row per CDR3 protein. The sample lists about 730,000 distinct CDR3 sequences, approximately 39% occurring once.

Source material: blood. The clonotype originates from a woman aged 60-70 years in good health. The chain is built from TRBV24-1 and TRBJ2-1, with 13 bases identical to TRBD2. The DNA of the CDR3 is TGTGCCACCAGTGATTCGGGACTAGCGGGAATAACCTCCGCGAATGAGCAGTTCTTC. Its translation is CATSDSGLAGITSANEQFF.